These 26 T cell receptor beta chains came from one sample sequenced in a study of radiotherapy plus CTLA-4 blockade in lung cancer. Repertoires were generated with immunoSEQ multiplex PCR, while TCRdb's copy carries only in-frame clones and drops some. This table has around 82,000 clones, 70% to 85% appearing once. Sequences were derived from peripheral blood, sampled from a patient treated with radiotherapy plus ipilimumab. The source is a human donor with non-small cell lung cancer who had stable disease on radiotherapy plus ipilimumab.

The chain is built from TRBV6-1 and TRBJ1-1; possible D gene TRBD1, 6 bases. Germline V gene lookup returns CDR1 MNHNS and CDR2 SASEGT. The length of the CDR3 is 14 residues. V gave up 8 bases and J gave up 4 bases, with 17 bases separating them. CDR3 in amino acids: CASCRGADSTEAFF. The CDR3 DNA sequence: TGTGCCAGCTGCCGGGGCGCGGACAGCACTGAAGCTTTCTTT.

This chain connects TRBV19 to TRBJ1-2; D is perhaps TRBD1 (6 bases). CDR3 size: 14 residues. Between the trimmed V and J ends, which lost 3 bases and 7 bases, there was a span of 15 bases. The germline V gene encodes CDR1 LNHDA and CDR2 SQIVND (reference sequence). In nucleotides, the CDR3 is TGTGCCAGTAGTATCAGAGGACAGAAGGGTGGCTACACCTTC. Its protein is CASSIRGQKGGYTF. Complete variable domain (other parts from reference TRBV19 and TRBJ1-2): DGGITQSPKYLFRKEGQNVTLSCEQNLNHDAMYWYRQDPGQGLRLIYYSQIVNDFQKGDIAEGYSVSREKKESFPLTVTSAQKNPTAFYLCASSIRGQKGGYTFGSGTRLTVV.

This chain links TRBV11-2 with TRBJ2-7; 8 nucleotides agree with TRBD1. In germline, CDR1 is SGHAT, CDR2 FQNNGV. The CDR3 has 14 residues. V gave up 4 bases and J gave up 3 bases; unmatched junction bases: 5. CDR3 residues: CASSSGTGLYEQYF. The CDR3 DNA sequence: TGTGCCAGCAGCTCCGGGACAGGACTCTACGAGCAGTACTTC.

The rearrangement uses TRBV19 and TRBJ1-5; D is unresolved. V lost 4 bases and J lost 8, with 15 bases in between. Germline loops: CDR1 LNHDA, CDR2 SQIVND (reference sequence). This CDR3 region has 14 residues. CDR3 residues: CASSKRGWFEPQHF. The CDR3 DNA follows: TGTGCCAGTAGTAAGCGTGGATGGTTCGAGCCCCAGCATTTT. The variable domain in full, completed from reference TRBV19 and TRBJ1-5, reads DGGITQSPKYLFRKEGQNVTLSCEQNLNHDAMYWYRQDPGQGLRLIYYSQIVNDFQKGDIAEGYSVSREKKESFPLTVTSAQKNPTAFYLCASSKRGWFEPQHFGDGTRLSIL.

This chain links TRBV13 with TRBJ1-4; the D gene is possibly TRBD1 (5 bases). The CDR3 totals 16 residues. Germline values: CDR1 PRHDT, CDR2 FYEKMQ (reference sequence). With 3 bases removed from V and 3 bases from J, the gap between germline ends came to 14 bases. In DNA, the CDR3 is TGTGCCAGCAGCTTCTCTCCGGGACGGCCTAATGAAAAACTGTTTTTT. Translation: CASSFSPGRPNEKLFF.

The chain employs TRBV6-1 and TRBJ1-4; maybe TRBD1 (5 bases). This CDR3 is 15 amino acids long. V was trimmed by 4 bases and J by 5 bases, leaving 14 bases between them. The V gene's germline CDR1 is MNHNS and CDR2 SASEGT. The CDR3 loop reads CASSASGLWNEKLFF. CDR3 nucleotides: TGTGCCAGCAGTGCGTCAGGGCTTTGGAATGAAAAACTGTTTTTT.

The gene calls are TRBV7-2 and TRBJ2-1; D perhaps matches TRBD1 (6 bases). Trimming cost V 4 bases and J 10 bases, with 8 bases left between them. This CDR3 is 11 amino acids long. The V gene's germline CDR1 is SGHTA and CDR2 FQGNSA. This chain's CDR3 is CASSSGQEQFF. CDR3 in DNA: TGTGCCAGCAGCTCGGGACAAGAGCAGTTCTTC. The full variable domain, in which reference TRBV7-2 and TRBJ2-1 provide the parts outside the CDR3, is GAGVSQSPSNKVTEKGKDVELRCDPISGHTALYWYRQSLGQGLEFLIYFQGNSAPDKSGLPSDRFSAERTGGSVSTLTIQRTQQEDSAVYLCASSSGQEQFFGPGTRLTVL.

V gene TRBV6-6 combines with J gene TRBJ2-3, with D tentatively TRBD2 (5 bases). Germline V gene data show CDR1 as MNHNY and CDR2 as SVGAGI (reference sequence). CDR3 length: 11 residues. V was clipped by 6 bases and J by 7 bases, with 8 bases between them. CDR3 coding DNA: TGTGCCAGCAGCCTAGCATATACGCAGTATTTT. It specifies CASSLAYTQYF.

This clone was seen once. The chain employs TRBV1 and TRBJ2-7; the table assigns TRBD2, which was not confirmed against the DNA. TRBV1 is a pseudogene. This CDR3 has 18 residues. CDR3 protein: CTSSPVAVGLSPYYEQYF. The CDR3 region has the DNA TGCACCAGCAGCCCTGTGGCGGTTGGCCTATCCCCCTACTACGAGCAGTACTTC.

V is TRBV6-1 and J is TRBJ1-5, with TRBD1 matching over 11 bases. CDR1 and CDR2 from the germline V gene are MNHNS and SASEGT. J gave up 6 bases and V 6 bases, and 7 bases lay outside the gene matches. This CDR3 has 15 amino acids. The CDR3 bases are TGTGCCAGCAGACCCGGGACAGGGGGAGGTCAGCCCCAGCATTTT. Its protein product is CASRPGTGGGQPQHF.

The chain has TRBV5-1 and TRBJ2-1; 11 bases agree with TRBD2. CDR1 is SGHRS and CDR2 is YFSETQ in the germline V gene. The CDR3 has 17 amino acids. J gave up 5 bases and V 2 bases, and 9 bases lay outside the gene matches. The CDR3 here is CASSFISGGAINNEQFF. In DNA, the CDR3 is TGCGCCAGCAGCTTTATTAGCGGGGGGGCCATCAACAATGAGCAGTTCTTC.

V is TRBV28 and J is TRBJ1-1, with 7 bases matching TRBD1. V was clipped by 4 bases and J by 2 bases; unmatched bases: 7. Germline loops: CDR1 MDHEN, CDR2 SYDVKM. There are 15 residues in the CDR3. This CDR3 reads CASSSYRGPNTEAFF. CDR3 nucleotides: TGTGCCAGCAGTTCTTACAGGGGACCTAACACTGAAGCTTTCTTT.

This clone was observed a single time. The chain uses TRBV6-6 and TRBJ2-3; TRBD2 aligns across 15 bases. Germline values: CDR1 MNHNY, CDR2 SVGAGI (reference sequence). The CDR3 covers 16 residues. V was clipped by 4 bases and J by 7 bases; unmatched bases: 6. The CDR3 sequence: CASSWTSGRAGYTQYF. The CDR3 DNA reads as TGTGCCAGCAGTTGGACTAGCGGGAGGGCCGGGTATACGCAGTATTTT.

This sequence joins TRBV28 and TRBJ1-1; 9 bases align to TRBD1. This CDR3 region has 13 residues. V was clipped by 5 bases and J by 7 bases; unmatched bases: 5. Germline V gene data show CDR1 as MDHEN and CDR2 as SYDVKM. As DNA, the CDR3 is TGTGCCAGCAGTCCCACGGACAGGGGTGAAGCTTTCTTT. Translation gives CASSPTDRGEAFF.

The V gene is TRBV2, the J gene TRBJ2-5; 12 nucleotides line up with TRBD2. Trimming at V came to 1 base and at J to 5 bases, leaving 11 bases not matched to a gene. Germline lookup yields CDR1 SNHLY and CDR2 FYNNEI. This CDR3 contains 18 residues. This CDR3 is CASSEGLAGGPSRETQYF. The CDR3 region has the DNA TGTGCCAGCAGTGAAGGGCTAGCGGGGGGGCCGAGCCGGGAGACCCAGTACTTC.

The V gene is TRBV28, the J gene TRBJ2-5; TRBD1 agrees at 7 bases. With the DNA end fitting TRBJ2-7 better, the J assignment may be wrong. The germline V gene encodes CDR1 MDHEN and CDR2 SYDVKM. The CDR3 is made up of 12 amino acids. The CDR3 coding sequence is TGTGCCAGCAGTTTCGGACAGGACGAGCAGTACTTC. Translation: CASSFGQDEQYF.

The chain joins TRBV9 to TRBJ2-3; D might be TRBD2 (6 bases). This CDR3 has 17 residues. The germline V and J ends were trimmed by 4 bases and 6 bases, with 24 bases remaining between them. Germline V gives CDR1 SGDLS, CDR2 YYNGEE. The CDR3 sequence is CASSPSTGTYLIDTQYF. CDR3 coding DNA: TGTGCCAGCAGCCCATCTACCGGGACTTACTTGATTGATACGCAGTATTTT.

CDR3 amino acids: CAISAGSTDTQYF. The CDR3 bases are TGTGCCATCAGTGCAGGGAGCACAGATACGCAGTATTTT. The gene calls are TRBV10-3 and TRBJ2-3; a weak D match, TRBD1 (5 bases). V dropped 4 bases and J dropped 0 bases, with 5 bases sitting between them. The germline V gene has CDR1 ENHRY and CDR2 SYGVKD. The CDR3 spans 13 residues.

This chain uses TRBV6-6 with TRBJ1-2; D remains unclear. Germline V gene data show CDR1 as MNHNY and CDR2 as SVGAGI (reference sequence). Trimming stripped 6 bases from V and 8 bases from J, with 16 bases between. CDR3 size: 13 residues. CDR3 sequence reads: CASSSTRGGGYTF. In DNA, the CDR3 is TGTGCCAGCAGCTCCACTCGGGGAGGAGGCTACACCTTC.

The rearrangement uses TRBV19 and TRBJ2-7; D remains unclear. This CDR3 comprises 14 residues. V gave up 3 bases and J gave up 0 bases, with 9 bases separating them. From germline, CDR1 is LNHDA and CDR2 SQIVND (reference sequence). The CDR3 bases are TGTGCCAGTAGTATGATAAAAAGCTCCTACGAGCAGTACTTC. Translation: CASSMIKSSYEQYF.

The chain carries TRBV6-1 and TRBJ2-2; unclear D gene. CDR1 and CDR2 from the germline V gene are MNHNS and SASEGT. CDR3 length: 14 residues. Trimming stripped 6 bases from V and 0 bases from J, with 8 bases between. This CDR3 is CASSRSPNTGELFF. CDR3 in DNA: TGTGCCAGCAGCCGGTCCCCGAACACCGGGGAGCTGTTTTTT.

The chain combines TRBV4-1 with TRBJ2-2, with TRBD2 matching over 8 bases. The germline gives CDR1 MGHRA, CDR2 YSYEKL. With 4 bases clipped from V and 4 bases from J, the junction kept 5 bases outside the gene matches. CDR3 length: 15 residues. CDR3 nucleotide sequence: TGCGCCAGCAGCCCCGGGACTAGTGTCACCGGGGAGCTGTTTTTT. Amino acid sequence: CASSPGTSVTGELFF.

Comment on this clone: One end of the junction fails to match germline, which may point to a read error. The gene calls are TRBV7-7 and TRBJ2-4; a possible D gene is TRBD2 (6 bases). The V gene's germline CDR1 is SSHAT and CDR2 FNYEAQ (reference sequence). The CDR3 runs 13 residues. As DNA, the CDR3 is TGTGCTAGCAGCTTAGTGGAGGGTGGCATTCAGTACTTC. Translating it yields CASSLVEGGIQYF.

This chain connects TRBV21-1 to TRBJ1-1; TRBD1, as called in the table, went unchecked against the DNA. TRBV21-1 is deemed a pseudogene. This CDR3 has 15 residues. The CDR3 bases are TGTGCCAGCCTCAAGCGGACAGGCGAGAACACTGAAGCTTTCTTT. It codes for CASLKRTGENTEAFF.

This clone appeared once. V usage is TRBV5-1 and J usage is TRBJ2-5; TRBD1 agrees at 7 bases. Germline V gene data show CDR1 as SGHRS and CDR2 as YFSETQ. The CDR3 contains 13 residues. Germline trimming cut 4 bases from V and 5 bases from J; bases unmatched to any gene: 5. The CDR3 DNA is TGCGCCAGCAGCCTACAGGGACAGGAGACCCAGTACTTC. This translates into CASSLQGQETQYF.

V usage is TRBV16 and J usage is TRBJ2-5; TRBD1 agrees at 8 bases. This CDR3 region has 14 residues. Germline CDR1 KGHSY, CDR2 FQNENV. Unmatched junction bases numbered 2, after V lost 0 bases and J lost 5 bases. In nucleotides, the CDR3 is TGTGCCAGCAGCCAATCCCGGACAGGGGAGACCCAGTACTTC. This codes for CASSQSRTGETQYF.